This entry lists 30 T cell receptor beta chains sequenced from one sample in a study of CD8+ T cells in alopecia areata. RNA, once extracted, was reverse transcribed into cDNA for use as the sequencing template. Generated by immunoSEQ multiplex PCR, the TCRdb table keeps only in-frame clones and is missing some. The sample records about 76,000 clones, roughly 28% being singletons. Treatment noted: oral pan-JAK inhibitor, 5-10 mg twice daily. Here the sequenced sample was CD8+ T cells sorted from blood, taken at week 4, from a patient treated with tofacitinib. Every receptor here comes from a human donor with alopecia areata.

This clone was found many times. The V gene is TRBV29-1, the J gene TRBJ1-1; D gene unclear. The CDR3 extends over 12 amino acids. The germline CDR1 and CDR2 sequences are SQVTM and ANQGSEA. The germline V and J ends were trimmed by 8 bases and 7 bases, with 17 bases remaining between them. CDR3: CSFWTAGGEAFF. CDR3 sequence (DNA): TGCAGCTTCTGGACGGCGGGAGGTGAAGCTTTCTTT.

This clone was seen at least ten times. V is TRBV11-3 and J is TRBJ2-3; tentative D call: TRBD1 (6 bases). From germline, CDR1 is SGHNT and CDR2 YENEEA. V was trimmed by 0 bases and J by 0 bases, leaving 10 bases between them. The CDR3 runs to 16 residues. The CDR3 sequence: CASSLDGGPSTDTQYF. In DNA, the CDR3 is TGTGCCAGCAGCTTAGATGGGGGCCCTAGCACAGATACGCAGTATTTT. The whole variable domain, filled in from reference TRBV11-3 and TRBJ2-3, reads EAGVVQSPRYKIIEKKQPVAFWCNPISGHNTLYWYLQNLGQGPELLIRYENEEAVDDSQLPKDRFSAERLKGVDSTLKIQPAELGDSAVYLCASSLDGGPSTDTQYFGPGTRLTVL.

The CDR3 DNA reads TGTGCCTGGAGTCCTGACCAATTGAACACTGAAGCTTTCTTT. Its protein product is CAWSPDQLNTEAFF. This chain uses TRBV30 with TRBJ1-1; D ambiguous. The CDR3 spans 14 residues. Germline loops: CDR1 GTSNPN, CDR2 SVGIG (reference sequence). V lost 2 bases and J 0 bases, leaving 10 bases between the germline ends.

The rearrangement links TRBV29-1 to TRBJ2-6; 8 bases fit TRBD1. Unmatched junction bases numbered 7, after V lost 6 bases and J lost 6 bases. Germline V gene sequence: CDR1 SQVTM, CDR2 ANQGSEA. The CDR3 consists of 14 residues. CDR3 sequence: CSVATGAEANVLTF. The DNA of the CDR3 is TGCAGCGTCGCGACAGGGGCCGAGGCCAACGTCCTGACTTTC. Using reference TRBV29-1 and TRBJ2-6 for the parts outside the CDR3, the full variable domain is SAVISQKPSRDICQRGTSLTIQCQVDSQVTMMFWYRQQPGQSLTLIATANQGSEATYESGFVIDKFPISRPNLTFSTLTVSNMSPEDSSIYLCSVATGAEANVLTFGAGSRLTVL.

This clone was recorded at least ten times. The chain couples TRBV10-2 to TRBJ2-7, with 8 bases matching TRBD2. Germline CDR1 and CDR2: WSHSY and SAAADI. This CDR3 is built from 14 residues. J gave up 2 bases and V 2 bases, and 2 bases lay outside the gene matches. The CDR3 DNA reads as TGCGCCAGCAGTGAGCGGGAGGGCCCCTACGAGCAGTACTTC. It translates to CASSEREGPYEQYF.

This clone came up once. The chain uses TRBV29-1 and TRBJ2-7, with D tentatively TRBD1 (6 bases). The V end lost 6 bases, the J end lost 1 base, and 13 bases lay between the germline ends. CDR3 size: 13 residues. Germline V lookup: CDR1 SQVTM, CDR2 ANQGSEA. The CDR3 DNA reads TGCAGCGTCGGGCAGGGGTTTTCCTACGAGCAGTACTTC. As protein: CSVGQGFSYEQYF.

The chain uses TRBV29-1 and TRBJ1-2; possibly TRBD1 for D (5 bases). The germline CDR1 and CDR2 sequences are SQVTM and ANQGSEA. Trimming removed 5 bases from V and 0 bases from J, with 22 bases in between. There are 17 residues in the CDR3. CDR3: CSVPFLGGEEANYGYTF. Here the CDR3 DNA reads TGCAGCGTTCCTTTTCTGGGGGGGGAAGAGGCTAACTATGGCTACACCTTC.

This clone turned up a few times. This sequence joins TRBV29-1 and TRBJ2-2, with D unclear. The germline V and J ends were trimmed by 7 bases and 2 bases, with 8 bases remaining between them. Germline lookup yields CDR1 SQVTM and CDR2 ANQGSEA. This CDR3 is 12 amino acids long. The CDR3 DNA is TGCAGCGCTGTGATCAACACCGGGGAGCTGTTTTTT. This codes for CSAVINTGELFF.

This clone was observed a handful of times. The chain employs TRBV11-2 and TRBJ2-7; possible D gene TRBD2, 6 bases. V was cut by 5 bases and J by 0 bases, with 17 bases left in between. The CDR3 is 16 residues long. CDR1 is SGHAT, CDR2 FQNNGV, per germline. DNA for the CDR3: TGTGCCAGCAGCCAAGATTCGACTAGTCCCTCCTACGAGCAGTACTTC. Protein sequence: CASSQDSTSPSYEQYF.

This clone occurred a few times. The chain joins TRBV25-1 to TRBJ2-7; 10 bases align to TRBD2. The CDR3 runs 15 residues. Germline V gene data show CDR1 as MGHDK and CDR2 as SYGVNS. V gave up 3 bases and J gave up 6 bases; unmatched junction bases: 8. CDR3 sequence reads: CASSEEASGSPEQYF. The CDR3 bases are TGTGCCAGCAGTGAGGAGGCTAGCGGGAGTCCCGAGCAGTACTTC.

This clone was found a few times. The chain is built from TRBV4-1 and TRBJ1-2; D not resolved. Germline CDR1 reads MGHRA; CDR2 reads YSYEKL. The CDR3 sequence is 14 residues long. V was trimmed by 0 bases and J by 2 bases, leaving 7 bases between them. In nucleotides, the CDR3 is TGCGCCAGCAGCCAAGAAAGTCAGAACTATGGCTACACCTTC. It encodes CASSQESQNYGYTF.

The rearrangement uses TRBV29-1 and TRBJ2-7; D assignment may be TRBD1 or TRBD2 (5 bases each). Germline CDR1 SQVTM, CDR2 ANQGSEA. The CDR3 sequence is 12 residues long. V was cut by 7 bases and J by 2 bases, with 12 bases left in between. In nucleotides, the CDR3 is TGCAGCGCCGGGACGGGGACCTACGAGCAGTACTTC. Encoded protein: CSAGTGTYEQYF.

This clone showed up many times. This sequence joins TRBV7-9 and TRBJ2-7, with D maybe TRBD2 (7 bases). Trimming shortened V by 5 bases and J by 4 bases, and 21 bases separated the two germline ends. The germline V gene encodes CDR1 SEHNR and CDR2 FQNEAQ (reference sequence). CDR3 length equals 16 residues. The CDR3 region is CASSAPGGAVGYEQYF. CDR3 DNA sequence: TGTGCCAGCAGCGCCCCTGGGGGGGCAGTGGGTTACGAGCAGTACTTC.

This rearrangement joins TRBV27 to TRBJ1-2; unclear D gene. V was cut by 2 bases and J by 3 bases, with 10 bases left in between. Germline V gene sequence: CDR1 MNHEY, CDR2 SMNVEV (reference sequence). The CDR3 loop spans 14 amino acids. The CDR3 DNA sequence: TGTGCCAGCAGTTTAGGCGCGGAGGACTATGGCTACACCTTC. Protein sequence: CASSLGAEDYGYTF.

The chain joins TRBV4-2 to TRBJ2-3, with D perhaps matching TRBD1 or TRBD2 (5 bases each). V lost 7 bases and J 2 bases, leaving 22 bases between the germline ends. The CDR3 contains 17 residues. Germline CDR1 reads LGHNA; CDR2 reads YNFKEQ. The CDR3 DNA is TGTGCCAGCACCCCCAGGGTGGAGCGGTCTTTCACAGATACGCAGTATTTT. It codes for CASTPRVERSFTDTQYF.

This clone has just a few counts. J is TRBJ2-1 and V is TRBV29-1, with 10 nucleotides matching TRBD2. This CDR3 comprises 15 residues. Germline assignment: CDR1 SQVTM and CDR2 ANQGSEA. The J segment lost 0 bases and the V segment lost 4 bases, leaving 3 bases of the junction unmatched. The CDR3 sequence: CSVVEREGSYNEQFF. Written as DNA, the CDR3 is TGCAGCGTTGTGGAGCGGGAGGGCTCCTACAATGAGCAGTTCTTC.

This clone has only a few counts. The chain uses TRBV29-1 and TRBJ2-7, with 15 bases aligning to TRBD2. The trim removed 6 bases at V and 7 bases at J, leaving 7 bases unmatched. The CDR3 spans 14 residues. Germline V gives CDR1 SQVTM, CDR2 ANQGSEA. CDR3 in amino acids: CSVWTSGRAREQYF. DNA of the CDR3: TGCAGCGTGTGGACTAGCGGGAGGGCCAGAGAGCAGTACTTC.

Details on this clone: The identical CDR3 is also encoded by other nucleotide sequences in the sample. The V gene is TRBV25-1, the J gene TRBJ2-7; no definite D call. Germline-derived CDR1 and CDR2 are MGHDK and SYGVNS. Trimming removed 2 bases at V and 3 bases at J, with 8 bases between. The CDR3 sequence is 13 residues long. In DNA form, the CDR3 reads TGTGCCAGCAGTGAAGGGCTAGGCTACGAGCAGTACTTC. This encodes CASSEGLGYEQYF.

A few counts support this clone. The rearrangement joins TRBV5-1 to TRBJ2-7, with D tentatively TRBD1 or TRBD2 (5 bases each). V gave up 4 bases and J gave up 2 bases, with 16 bases separating them. Germline lookup yields CDR1 SGHRS and CDR2 YFSETQ. This CDR3 is 15 amino acids long. This CDR3 is CASSPTGTQTYEQYF. CDR3 sequence (DNA): TGCGCCAGCAGCCCGACCGGGACGCAAACCTACGAGCAGTACTTC.

This clone was counted a few times. The chain links TRBV18 to TRBJ2-3; D is possibly TRBD2 (5 bases). CDR1 and CDR2 (germline): KGHSH, LQKENI. CDR3 size: 14 residues. The V end was cut by 3 bases, the J end by 4 bases, with 11 bases between. CDR3 residues: CASSPGLPADTQYF. In DNA, the CDR3 is TGTGCCAGCTCACCTGGACTCCCAGCAGATACGCAGTATTTT.

A single count supports this clone. The chain employs TRBV5-1 and TRBJ2-1; D may be TRBD1 (5 bases). The CDR3 spans 13 residues. Trimming stripped 5 bases from V and 9 bases from J, with 15 bases between. Per germline, CDR1 SGHRS and CDR2 YFSETQ. CDR3 protein: CASSLPRRGEQFF. DNA for the CDR3: TGCGCCAGCAGTCTGCCCCGTAGGGGTGAGCAGTTCTTC. The full variable domain, rest sourced from reference TRBV5-1 and TRBJ2-1, is KAGVTQTPRYLIKTRGQQVTLSCSPISGHRSVSWYQQTPGQGLQFLFEYFSETQRNKGNFPGRFSGRQFSNSRSEMNVSTLELGDSALYLCASSLPRRGEQFFGPGTRLTVL.

CDR3 residues: CASTLQDPPNYGYTF. The CDR3 DNA follows: TGTGCCAGCACCCTACAGGACCCACCAAACTATGGCTACACCTTC. This chain joins TRBV2 and TRBJ1-2; D might be TRBD1 (5 bases). The CDR3 spans 15 residues. From germline, CDR1 is SNHLY and CDR2 FYNNEI. Trimming removed 7 bases from V and 2 bases from J, with 17 bases in between.

This clone was counted ten times or more. The CDR3 loop reads CASSLAIQETQYF. The CDR3 nucleotides are TGTGCCAGCAGTTTGGCCATTCAAGAGACCCAGTACTTC. The chain recombines TRBV28 with TRBJ2-5; D call uncertain. The V end lost 3 bases, the J end lost 2 bases, and 7 bases lay between the germline ends. CDR1 is MDHEN, CDR2 SYDVKM, per germline. There are 13 residues in the CDR3.

The chain links TRBV9 to TRBJ2-1; no definite D call. Between the trimmed V and J ends, which lost 0 bases and 0 bases, there was a span of 10 bases. CDR1 is SGDLS and CDR2 is YYNGEE in the germline V gene. CDR3 length: 16 residues. Here the CDR3 reads CASSVAGSSSYNEQFF. CDR3 nucleotides: TGTGCCAGCAGCGTAGCGGGCAGCAGCTCCTACAATGAGCAGTTCTTC.

This clone was seen a handful of times. The chain has TRBV4-1 and TRBJ2-6; maybe TRBD2 (6 bases). This CDR3 is 16 amino acids long. Germline values: CDR1 MGHRA, CDR2 YSYEKL. Trimming stripped 0 bases from V and 4 bases from J, with 10 bases between. CDR3 protein: CASSQEEGLGANVLTF. As DNA, the CDR3 is TGCGCCAGCAGCCAAGAGGAGGGACTGGGGGCCAACGTCCTGACTTTC.

The chain has TRBV6-5 and TRBJ2-7, with TRBD1 matching over 7 bases. The CDR3 contains 15 residues. V lost 2 bases and J lost 3; bases outside the gene matches: 7. The germline gives CDR1 MNHEY, CDR2 SVGAGI. For the CDR3, the DNA is TGTGCCAGCAGTTACGAATTGGGACAGAACTACGAGCAGTACTTC. Its protein product is CASSYELGQNYEQYF.

The rearrangement joins TRBV13 to TRBJ2-3; TRBD2 agrees at 7 bases. Looked up from germline, CDR1 is PRHDT and CDR2 is FYEKMQ (reference sequence). The CDR3 runs to 16 residues. V lost 5 bases to trimming and J lost 4 bases; unmatched junction nucleotides: 12. The CDR3 DNA follows: TGTGCCAGCAGCCCAAGGGAGGGGATAGTAGCAGATACGCAGTATTTT. As protein: CASSPREGIVADTQYF. Drawing the rest from reference TRBV13 and TRBJ2-3, the complete variable domain is AAGVIQSPRHLIKEKRETATLKCYPIPRHDTVYWYQQGPGQDPQFLISFYEKMQSDKGSIPDRFSAQQFSDYHSELNMSSLELGDSALYFCASSPREGIVADTQYFGPGTRLTVL.

This clone was counted only a few times. The chain uses TRBV23-1 and TRBJ1-5, with D possibly matching TRBD1 (6 bases). TRBV23-1 is an ORF for which the function is uncertain. Between the trimmed V and J ends, which lost 0 bases and 5 bases, there was a span of 14 bases. This CDR3 has 16 amino acids. The DNA of the CDR3 is TGCGCCAGCAGTCAATCGCTGGGGGCGGCCCATCAGCCCCAGCATTTT. Amino acids: CASSQSLGAAHQPQHF.

V gene TRBV11-2 combines with J gene TRBJ2-1; tentative D call: TRBD2 (6 bases). The germline V gene has CDR1 SGHAT and CDR2 FQNNGV. V lost 7 bases and J 9 bases, leaving 13 bases between the germline ends. The CDR3 is 12 residues long. The CDR3 bases are TGTGCCAGCACGGGGAGGTACGGTGAGCAGTTCTTC. Translated, it gives CASTGRYGEQFF.

The V gene is TRBV18, the J gene TRBJ2-5; TRBD1 aligns across 10 bases. Germline V gene data show CDR1 as KGHSH and CDR2 as LQKENI. The ends lost 3 bases at V and 7 bases at J; junction bases unmatched: 5. The CDR3 has 14 amino acids. CDR3 sequence (DNA): TGTGCCAGCTCACCGGACAGGGGGGGACGGACCCAGTACTTC. Protein: CASSPDRGGRTQYF.